This TCR beta chain was obtained from a study of blood T cells in healthy people across ages (dated by TCRdb to about 2015). Some background on the complete study: In model experiments, template switching captured about one uniquely barcoded TCR beta cDNA molecule for every two T cells. Age-related changes in TCR beta repertoire diversity were measured in the study by deep sequencing normalized with unique cDNA molecular identifiers. The donors were split into four age groups: young (average about 16 years), middle-aged (roughly 42), aged (around 67) and long-lived (under 85). Donors of different ages were randomly distributed across sequencing lanes to avoid experimental bias. Two additional independent replicas of 1 million unique cDNA reads from the same blood draw were analyzed for two donors (one aged 18 to 30 and one aged 80 or older).

At the junction V is shortened by 0 bases and J by 3 bases, with 6 bases in between. The germline V gene encodes CDR1 SGHRS and CDR2 YFSETQ. Including cysteine and phenylalanine, the CDR3 has 13 amino acids. CDR3 DNA only is kept here, 39 bases in frame from base 1. The table lists this clonotype with many counts. This receptor's antigen is unknown. No base quality values were provided; no much bigger clone lies one nucleotide off. The approximately 39 donors, aged roughly 6 to 95 years, were systemically healthy Caucasian individuals from Russia. Each donor gave ten milliliters of peripheral blood, collected into EDTA-treated Vacutainer tubes. Ficoll-Paque density-gradient centrifugation was used to isolate PBMCs, with at least 6.5 million obtained per sample. Trizol reagent was used to extract total RNA from PBMCs, with at least 5 micrograms per sample. Naive CD45RAhigh/CD27high T cell percentages were measured by flow cytometry on a PBMC aliquot from every donor.

Broad study findings and their caveats: Compared with the aged group, more naive CD4+ T cells, fewer expanded clones and increased TCR diversity were shown by the long-lived group, suggesting age selection. Because donor CMV infection status was unknown, age-related changes in expanded clonotypes were potentially confounded. Total diversity estimates from one million sequenced T cells were considered lower bounds and underestimates. Bulk unsorted PBMC profiling prevented conclusive comparison of naive and antigen-experienced compartments. Observed TCR beta diversity correlated strongly with the percentage of naive T cells measured by flow cytometry. As age increased, observed TCR beta diversity per million T cells dropped in a roughly linear way, and a significant reduction was already evident by age about 36.

Receptors were amplified or captured by 5' RACE. Data came from an Illumina HiSeq 2500. A second PCR of roughly 7 to 11 cycles was performed with a sample-barcoded 5' primer and a J-beta primer mix. Each TCR beta cDNA molecule received a unique molecular identifier from a template-switch 5' adaptor carrying 12 random nucleotides. Each sample yielded at least 2.5 million CDR3-containing paired-end reads. The Mint cDNA synthesis kit, primed by a TRBC-specific oligonucleotide, was used to synthesize first-strand cDNA from all RNA. After uracil-DNA glycosylase treatment, a first 18-cycle PCR used universal primers M1SS and BC2_uni_R on all cDNA. Processing in the source paper ran as follows. Each sample was normalized by randomly selecting 1 million high-quality reads, each carrying a distinct molecular identifier. Reads with shared molecular identifiers were discarded instead of being binned into consensus sequences. MiTCR, run with a Q25 quality threshold and the strictest error-elimination algorithm, handled CDR3 identification, clonotype clustering and error correction. A nonparametric unseen species model with Euler transformation was used to estimate a lower bound on total TCR beta diversity. TCRdb reworked the public reads: Q25 trimming with fastp, MiXCR clone assembly, productive beta chains retained. Rows are combined by CDR3 protein, so each entry shows the most common genes and DNA. In this record, the V and J calls reflect TCRdb's handling and not the investigators' own analysis. The sample table shows around 1.5 million distinct CDR3 sequences, and around 35% are seen once. The top ten hold about 11% of the sample.

The chain links TRBV5-1 with TRBJ1-1; the D region possibly corresponds to TRBD1 (6 bases align). This TCR was sampled from a woman in her twenties or thirties in good health. Sequencing was done on a sample of blood. Here the CDR3 is given as CASSLGQDTEAFF. The DNA sequence follows: TGCGCCAGCAGCTTGGGACAGGACACTGAAGCTTTCTTT.